The clone carrying this T cell receptor beta chain was recorded only once. This entry comes from a study of shared clonotypes between healthy human individuals. Libraries were prepared by immunoSEQ multiplex PCR; TCRdb keeps only in-frame clonotypes and omits some of them. The table records 450,000 to 600,000 clones, less than 85% of them present only once. The CDR3 covers 13 residues. Germline lookup yields CDR1 SQVTM and CDR2 ANQGSEA. The sequence derives from a middle-aged woman in good health. Some clones in this sample may be carry-over from other donors' samples. V is TRBV29-1 and J is TRBJ1-2, with TRBD1 matching over 9 bases. The specimen was PBMCs. The CDR3 spells CRRRDRENYGYTF. The CDR3 DNA follows: TGCCGCCGCCGGGACAGGGAGAACTATGGCTACACCTTC. Full variable domain (outside the CDR3, taken from reference TRBV29-1 and TRBJ1-2): SAVISQKPSRDICQRGTSLTIQCQVDSQVTMMFWYRQQPGQSLTLIATANQGSEATYESGFVIDKFPISRPNLTFSTLTVSNMSPEDSSIYLCRRRDRENYGYTFGSGTRLTVV.